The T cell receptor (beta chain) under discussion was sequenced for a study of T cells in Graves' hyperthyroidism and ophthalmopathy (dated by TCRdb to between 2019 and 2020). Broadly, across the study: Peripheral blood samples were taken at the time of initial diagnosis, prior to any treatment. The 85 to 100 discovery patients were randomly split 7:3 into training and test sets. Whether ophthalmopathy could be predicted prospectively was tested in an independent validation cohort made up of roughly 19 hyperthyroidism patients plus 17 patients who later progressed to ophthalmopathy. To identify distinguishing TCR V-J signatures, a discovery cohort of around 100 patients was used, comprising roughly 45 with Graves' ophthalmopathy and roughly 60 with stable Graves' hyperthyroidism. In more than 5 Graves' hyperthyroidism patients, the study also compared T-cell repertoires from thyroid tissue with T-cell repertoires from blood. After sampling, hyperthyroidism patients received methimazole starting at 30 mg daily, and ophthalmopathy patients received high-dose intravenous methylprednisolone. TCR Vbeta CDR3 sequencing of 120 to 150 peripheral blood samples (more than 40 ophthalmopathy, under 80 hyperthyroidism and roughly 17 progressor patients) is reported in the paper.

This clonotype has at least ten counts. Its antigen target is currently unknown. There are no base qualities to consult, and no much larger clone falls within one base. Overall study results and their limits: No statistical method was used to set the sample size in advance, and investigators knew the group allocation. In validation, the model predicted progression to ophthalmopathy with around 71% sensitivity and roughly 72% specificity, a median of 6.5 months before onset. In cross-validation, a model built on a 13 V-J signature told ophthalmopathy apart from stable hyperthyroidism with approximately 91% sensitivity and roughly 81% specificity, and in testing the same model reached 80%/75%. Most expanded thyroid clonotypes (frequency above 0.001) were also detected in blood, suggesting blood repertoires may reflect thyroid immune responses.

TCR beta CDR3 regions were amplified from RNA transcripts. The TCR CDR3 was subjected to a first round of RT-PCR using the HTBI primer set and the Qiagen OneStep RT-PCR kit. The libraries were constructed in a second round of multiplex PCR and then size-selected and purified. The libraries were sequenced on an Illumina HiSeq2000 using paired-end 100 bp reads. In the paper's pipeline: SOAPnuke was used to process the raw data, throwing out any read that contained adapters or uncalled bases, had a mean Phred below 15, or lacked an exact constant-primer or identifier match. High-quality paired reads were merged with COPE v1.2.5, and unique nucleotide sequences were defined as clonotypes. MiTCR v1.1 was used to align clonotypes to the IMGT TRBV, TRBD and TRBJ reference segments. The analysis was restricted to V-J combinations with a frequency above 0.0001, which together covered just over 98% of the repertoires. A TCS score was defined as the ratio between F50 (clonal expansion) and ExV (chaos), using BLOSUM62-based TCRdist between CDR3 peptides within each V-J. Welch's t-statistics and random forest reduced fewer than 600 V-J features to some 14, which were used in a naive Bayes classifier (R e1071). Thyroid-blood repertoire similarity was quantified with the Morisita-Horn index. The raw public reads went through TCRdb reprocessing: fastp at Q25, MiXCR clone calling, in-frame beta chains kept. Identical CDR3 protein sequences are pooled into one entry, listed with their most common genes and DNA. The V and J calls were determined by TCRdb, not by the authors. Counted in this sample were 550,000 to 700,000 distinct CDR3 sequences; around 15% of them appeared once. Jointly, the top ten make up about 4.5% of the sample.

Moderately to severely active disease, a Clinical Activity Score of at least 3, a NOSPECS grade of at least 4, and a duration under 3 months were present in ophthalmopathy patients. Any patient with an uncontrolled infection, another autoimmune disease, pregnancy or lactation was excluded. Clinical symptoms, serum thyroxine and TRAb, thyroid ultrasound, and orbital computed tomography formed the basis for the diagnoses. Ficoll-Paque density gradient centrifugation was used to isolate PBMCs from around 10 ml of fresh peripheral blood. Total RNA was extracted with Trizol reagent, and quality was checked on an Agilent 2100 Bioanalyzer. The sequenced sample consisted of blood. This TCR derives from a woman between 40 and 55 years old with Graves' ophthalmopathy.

The CDR3 protein: CASSYSLLETQYF. The DNA sequence reads TGTGCCAGCAGTTACTCACTATTGGAGACCCAGTACTTC. The rearrangement combines TRBV6-5 with TRBJ2-5, with the D segment identity uncertain. For CDR1 and CDR2, the germline V gene lists MNHEY and SVGAGI. The CDR3 runs 13 amino acids, cysteine and phenylalanine included. The CDR3 DNA has 39 bases and is translated from base 1. Cut back by 0 bases and 5 bases, the V and J ends lie 7 bases apart.